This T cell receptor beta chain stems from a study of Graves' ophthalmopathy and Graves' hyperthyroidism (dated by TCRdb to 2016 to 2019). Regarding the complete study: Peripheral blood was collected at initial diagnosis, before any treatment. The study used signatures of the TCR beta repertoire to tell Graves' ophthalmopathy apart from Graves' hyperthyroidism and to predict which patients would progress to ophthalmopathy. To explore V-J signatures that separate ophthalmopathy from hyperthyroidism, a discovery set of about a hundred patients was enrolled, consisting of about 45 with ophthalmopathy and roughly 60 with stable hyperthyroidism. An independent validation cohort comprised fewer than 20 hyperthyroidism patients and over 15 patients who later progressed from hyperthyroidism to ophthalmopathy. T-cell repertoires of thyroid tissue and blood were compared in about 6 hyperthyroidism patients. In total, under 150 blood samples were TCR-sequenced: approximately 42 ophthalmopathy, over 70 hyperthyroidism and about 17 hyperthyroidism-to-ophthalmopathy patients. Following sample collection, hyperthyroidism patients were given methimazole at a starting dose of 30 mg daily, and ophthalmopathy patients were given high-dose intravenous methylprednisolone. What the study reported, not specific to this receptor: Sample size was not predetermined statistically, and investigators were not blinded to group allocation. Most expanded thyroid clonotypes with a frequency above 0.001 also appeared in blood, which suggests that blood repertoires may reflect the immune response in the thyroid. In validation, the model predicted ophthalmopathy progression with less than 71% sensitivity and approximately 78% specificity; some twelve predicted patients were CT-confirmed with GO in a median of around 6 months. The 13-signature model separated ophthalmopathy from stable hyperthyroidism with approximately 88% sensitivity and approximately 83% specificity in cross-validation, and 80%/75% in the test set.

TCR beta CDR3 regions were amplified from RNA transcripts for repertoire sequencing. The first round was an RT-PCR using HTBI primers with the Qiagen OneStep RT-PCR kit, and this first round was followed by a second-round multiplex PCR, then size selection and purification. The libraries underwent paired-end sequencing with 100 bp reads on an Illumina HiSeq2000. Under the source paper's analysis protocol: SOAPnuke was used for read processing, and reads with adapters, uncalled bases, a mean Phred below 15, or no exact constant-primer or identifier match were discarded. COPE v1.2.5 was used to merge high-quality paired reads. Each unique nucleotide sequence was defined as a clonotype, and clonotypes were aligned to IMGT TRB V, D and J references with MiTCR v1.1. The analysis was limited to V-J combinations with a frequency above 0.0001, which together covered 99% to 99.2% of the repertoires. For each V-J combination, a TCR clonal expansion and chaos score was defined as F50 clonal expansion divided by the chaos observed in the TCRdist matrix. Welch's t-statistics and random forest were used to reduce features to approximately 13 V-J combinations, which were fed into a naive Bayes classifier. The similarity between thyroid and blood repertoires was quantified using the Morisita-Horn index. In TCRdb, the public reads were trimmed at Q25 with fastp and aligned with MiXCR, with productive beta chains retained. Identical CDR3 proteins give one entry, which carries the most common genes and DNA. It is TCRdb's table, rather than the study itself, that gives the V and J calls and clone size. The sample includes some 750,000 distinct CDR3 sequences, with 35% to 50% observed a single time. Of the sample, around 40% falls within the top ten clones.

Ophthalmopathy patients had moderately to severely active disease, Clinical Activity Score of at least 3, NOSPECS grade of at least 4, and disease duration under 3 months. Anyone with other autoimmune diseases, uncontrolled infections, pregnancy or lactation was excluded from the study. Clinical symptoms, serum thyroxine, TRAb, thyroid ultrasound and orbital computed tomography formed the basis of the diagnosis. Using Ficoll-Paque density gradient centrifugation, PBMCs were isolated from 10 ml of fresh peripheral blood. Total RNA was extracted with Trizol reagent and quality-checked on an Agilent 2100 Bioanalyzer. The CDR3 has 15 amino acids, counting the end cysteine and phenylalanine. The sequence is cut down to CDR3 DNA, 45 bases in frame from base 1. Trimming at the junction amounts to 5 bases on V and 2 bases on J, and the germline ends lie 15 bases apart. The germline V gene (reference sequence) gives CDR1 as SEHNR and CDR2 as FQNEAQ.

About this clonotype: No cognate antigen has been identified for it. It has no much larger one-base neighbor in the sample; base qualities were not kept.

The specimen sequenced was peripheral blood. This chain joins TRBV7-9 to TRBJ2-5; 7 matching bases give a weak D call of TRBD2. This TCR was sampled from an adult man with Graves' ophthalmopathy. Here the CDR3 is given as CASSRNAGAQETQYF. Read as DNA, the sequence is TGTGCCAGCAGCCGCAACGCGGGGGCTCAAGAGACCCAGTACTTC.